The next 30 T cell receptor beta chains were all read from a single sample in a study of post-analysis software for immune sequencing data. General study results and limits: Controls had lower frequencies than patients of 4 or 5 TRBV segments, which included TRBV5-6, TRBV5-1 and TRBV20-1.

Their cognate antigens are unknown. Unique molecular identifiers were built into the TCR beta cDNA libraries. TCRdb processed the PCR reads anew with MiXCR; each CDR3 protein has one entry. The table includes hundreds of thousands of distinct CDR3 sequences, about 57% detected once. The specimen sequenced was blood. Source of these receptors: a girl between 10 and 17 years old with multiple sclerosis.

J is TRBJ1-1 and V is TRBV15; TRBD1 is a possible D gene (6 bases). This CDR3 comprises 13 residues. Deletions cut 8 bases from V and 6 bases from J, with 16 bases between. Germline V gives CDR1 LNHNV, CDR2 YYDKDF (reference sequence). CDR3 nucleotide sequence: TGTGCCACCGGCCTCCAGGGGTGGTCTGAAGCTTTCTTT. This codes for CATGLQGWSEAFF.

The chain couples TRBV29-1 to TRBJ2-7; 10 nucleotides match TRBD2. This CDR3 region has 13 residues. V shed 4 bases, J shed 5 bases, and the junction held 5 bases outside the gene matches. CDR1 is SQVTM and CDR2 is ANQGSEA in the germline V gene. This chain's CDR3 is CSVGAGGPNEQYF. For the CDR3, the DNA is TGCAGCGTTGGAGCGGGGGGGCCGAACGAGCAGTACTTC.

Written as DNA, the CDR3 is TGCGCCAGCAACGAACTAGCCAACTCCTACAATGAGCAGTTCTTC. Its protein is CASNELANSYNEQFF. This sequence joins TRBV5-1 and TRBJ2-1; tentatively, D is TRBD2 (6 bases). CDR3 size: 15 residues. V dropped 6 bases and J dropped 0 bases, with 13 bases sitting between them. CDR1 is SGHRS, CDR2 YFSETQ, per germline.

This clonotype has more than one count but fewer than ten. The rearrangement uses TRBV5-1 and TRBJ2-2; TRBD1 agrees at 8 bases. Germline V gene sequence: CDR1 SGHRS, CDR2 YFSETQ. Germline trimming cut 4 bases from V and 3 bases from J; bases unmatched to any gene: 11. The CDR3 spans 17 residues. The CDR3 loop is CASSHPPGGYDTGELFF. DNA of the CDR3: TGCGCCAGCAGCCACCCTCCAGGGGGCTATGACACCGGGGAGCTGTTTTTT. Full variable domain (missing parts from reference TRBV5-1 and TRBJ2-2): KAGVTQTPRYLIKTRGQQVTLSCSPISGHRSVSWYQQTPGQGLQFLFEYFSETQRNKGNFPGRFSGRQFSNSRSEMNVSTLELGDSALYLCASSHPPGGYDTGELFFGEGSRLTVL.

This clonotype was seen a handful of times. CDR3 DNA: TGTGCCAGCAGCTTAGCCCTTCCGAATCAGCCCCAGCATTTT. It codes for CASSLALPNQPQHF. V is TRBV7-2 and J is TRBJ1-5; no clear D gene. The CDR3 has 14 residues. CDR1 and CDR2 (germline): SGHTA, FQGNSA. V lost 0 bases to trimming and J lost 4 bases, with 7 bases between them.

V is TRBV20-1 and J is TRBJ2-1; D unresolved. The J call may be incorrect, as the DNA end agrees better with TRBJ2-7. Germline CDR1 and CDR2: DFQATT and SNEGSKA (reference sequence). There are 11 residues in the CDR3. The CDR3 loop reads CSARWSNEQYF. The CDR3 coding sequence is TGCAGTGCTAGATGGAGCAACGAGCAGTACTTC.

This clonotype was counted only a few times. V gene TRBV29-1 combines with J gene TRBJ2-3, with a possible D match to TRBD1 (6 bases). Germline values: CDR1 SQVTM, CDR2 ANQGSEA. The CDR3 is 15 residues long. The V and J ends lost 0 bases and 4 bases respectively, with 14 bases between them. CDR3 in amino acids: CSVEENQGSADTQYF. CDR3 nucleotides: TGCAGCGTTGAAGAGAACCAGGGGTCCGCAGATACGCAGTATTTT.

V usage is TRBV20-1 and J usage is TRBJ2-5; 7 bases align to TRBD2. With V trimmed by 6 bases and J by 1 base, 8 bases remained unmatched. This CDR3 is built from 14 residues. Germline V lookup: CDR1 DFQATT, CDR2 SNEGSKA (reference sequence). CDR3 coding DNA: TGCAGTGCGCGTGCGGGGGTACCCCAAGAGACCCAGTACTTC. Its protein product is CSARAGVPQETQYF.

This clonotype was picked up one time. The chain carries TRBV27 and TRBJ2-1, with 9 positions matching TRBD2. The ends lost 5 bases at V and 12 bases at J; junction bases unmatched: 14. The CDR3 totals 15 residues. Germline V CDR1 and CDR2: MNHEY, SMNVEV (reference sequence). The DNA for the CDR3 is TGTGCCAGCAGTCCCCCGACTAGCGGCATGGGTGTGCAGTTCTTC. Translating it yields CASSPPTSGMGVQFF.

The chain uses TRBV6-6 and TRBJ2-7; tentatively, D is TRBD1 (6 bases). The CDR3 loop spans 14 amino acids. Germline V lookup: CDR1 MNHNY, CDR2 SVGAGI (reference sequence). V was cut by 7 bases and J by 3 bases, with 16 bases left in between. As DNA, the CDR3 is TGTGCCAGCATTGTAGGGCAGGGGAGCTACGAGCAGTACTTC. This sequence encodes CASIVGQGSYEQYF.

This chain joins TRBV6-6 and TRBJ2-7; D not certain. Germline V gene sequence: CDR1 MNHNY, CDR2 SVGAGI (reference sequence). Deletions cut 8 bases from V and 3 bases from J, with 11 bases between. The CDR3 is made up of 12 amino acids. CDR3 coding DNA: TGTGCCAGCTCCGGGTCTCGCTACGAGCAGTACTTC. Amino acid sequence: CASSGSRYEQYF.

The V and J genes are TRBV12-3 or TRBV12-4 and TRBJ2-7; D is perhaps TRBD2 (7 bases). The ends were cut back, 3 bases at V and 7 bases at J, with 16 bases in the middle. The CDR3 totals 14 residues. DNA of the CDR3: TGTGCCAGCAGTTTTACGGGGGGCTGGTGGGAGCAGTACTTC. It specifies CASSFTGGWWEQYF.

This chain uses TRBV11-2 with TRBJ2-1; TRBD2 aligns across 9 bases. This CDR3 contains 16 residues. The V gene end was trimmed by 7 bases and the J gene end by 5 bases; junction bases not matched to a gene: 12. Germline V lookup: CDR1 SGHAT, CDR2 FQNNGV. The DNA of the CDR3 is TGTGCCAGCACCCTAAACAGTCTAGCGGGAAACAATGAGCAGTTCTTC. Residues: CASTLNSLAGNNEQFF.

The chain uses TRBV7-2 and TRBJ1-2; 10 bases are a match to TRBD1. V lost 5 bases and J lost 4; bases outside the gene matches: 7. The CDR3 is 15 amino acids. Germline CDR1 SGHTA, CDR2 FQGNSA. CDR3 DNA sequence: TGTGCCAGCAGCGAGACAGGGGGCGTGGGCTATGGCTACACCTTC. This codes for CASSETGGVGYGYTF. The full variable domain, its missing parts supplied by reference TRBV7-2 and TRBJ1-2, is GAGVSQSPSNKVTEKGKDVELRCDPISGHTALYWYRQSLGQGLEFLIYFQGNSAPDKSGLPSDRFSAERTGGSVSTLTIQRTQQEDSAVYLCASSETGGVGYGYTFGSGTRLTVV.

The gene calls are TRBV6-5 and TRBJ2-1; 9 nucleotides align to TRBD1. J lost 4 bases, V lost 2 bases, and 3 bases had no gene match. The CDR3 has 15 residues. Germline V gene sequence: CDR1 MNHEY, CDR2 SVGAGI. CDR3 DNA sequence: TGTGCCAGCAGTTACGGACAGGGGATTTACAATGAGCAGTTCTTC. This translates into CASSYGQGIYNEQFF.

Only a few counts were recorded for this clonotype. V gene TRBV20-1 combines with J gene TRBJ1-1; D ambiguous. Trimming left V 3 bases short and J 8 bases short, with 10 bases between. The CDR3 covers 11 residues. Looked up from germline, CDR1 is DFQATT and CDR2 is SNEGSKA (reference sequence). The CDR3 nucleotides read TGCAGTGCTAGGAGGTGGGAAGAAGCTTTCTTT. Translating it yields CSARRWEEAFF.

CDR3 amino acids: CASSQDPFGGNSFGYTF. In nucleotides, the CDR3 is TGCGCCAGCAGCCAAGATCCTTTTGGCGGCAATTCTTTTGGCTACACCTTC. The rearrangement links TRBV4-1 to TRBJ1-2, with no clear D. The CDR3 length is 17 residues. Germline values: CDR1 MGHRA, CDR2 YSYEKL. The V end was cut by 0 bases, the J end by 7 bases, with 21 bases between.

The V and J genes are TRBV10-3 and TRBJ2-3; D may be TRBD2 (6 bases). V lost 6 bases and J lost 6, with 13 bases in between. This CDR3 contains 13 residues. In germline, CDR1 is ENHRY, CDR2 SYGVKD. The CDR3 loop is CAISRDFLDTQYF. DNA for the CDR3: TGTGCCATCAGCCGGGACTTCCTGGATACGCAGTATTTT.

The CDR3 loop is CASSPESNYGYTF. In DNA form, the CDR3 reads TGTGCCAGCAGCCCGGAGAGTAACTATGGCTACACCTTC. The chain carries TRBV7-3 and TRBJ1-2; D not resolved. V was pared by 5 bases and J by 1 base, with 8 bases between. The germline gives CDR1 SGHTA, CDR2 FQGTGA. The CDR3 covers 13 residues.

This chain links TRBV6-1 with TRBJ1-6; 9 bases fit TRBD1. V was clipped by 7 bases and J by 12 bases; unmatched bases: 13. The V gene's germline CDR1 is MNHNS and CDR2 SASEGT. The CDR3 is 15 residues long. CDR3 bases: TGTGCCAGCAAAGGCCTGACAGGGGGGCAGTTACCCCTCCACTTT. Protein: CASKGLTGGQLPLHF.

The sample holds a few counts of this clonotype. This chain's CDR3 is CSVGIANTEAFF. CDR3 DNA sequence: TGCAGCGTTGGGATCGCGAACACTGAAGCTTTCTTT. The rearrangement uses TRBV29-1 and TRBJ1-1; D call uncertain. The V gene lost 4 bases and the J gene lost 1 base, with 7 bases spanning the gap. CDR1 is SQVTM and CDR2 is ANQGSEA in the germline V gene. This CDR3 is built from 12 residues.

This chain connects TRBV5-1 to TRBJ2-3; a weak D match, TRBD2 (6 bases). The CDR3 is 15 residues long. V gave up 6 bases and J gave up 2 bases, with 16 bases separating them. Germline loops: CDR1 SGHRS, CDR2 YFSETQ. The CDR3 protein is CASNEGLLPTDTQYF. The CDR3 DNA is TGCGCCAGCAACGAAGGACTATTACCCACAGATACGCAGTATTTT.

The CDR3 loop reads CASSLLLAGGPLREQYF. For the CDR3, the DNA is TGTGCCAGCAGTTTATTGCTAGCGGGAGGACCCTTACGAGAGCAGTACTTC. The V gene is TRBV12-3 or TRBV12-4, the J gene TRBJ2-5, with 11 positions matching TRBD2. The V gene end was trimmed by 2 bases and the J gene end by 11 bases; junction bases not matched to a gene: 16. CDR3 size: 17 residues.

J is TRBJ2-1 and V is TRBV6-2 or TRBV6-3; D is possibly TRBD1 or TRBD2 (5 bases each). CDR1 and CDR2 (germline): MNHEY, SVGEGT. The germline V and J ends were trimmed by 2 bases and 8 bases, with 7 bases remaining between them. There are 12 residues in the CDR3. The CDR3 sequence is CASSYMGDEQFF. As DNA, the CDR3 is TGTGCCAGCAGTTACATGGGGGATGAGCAGTTCTTC.

The chain has TRBV20-1 and TRBJ2-4, with D possibly TRBD1 on 6 matching bases. The CDR3 totals 14 residues. Germline CDR1 reads DFQATT; CDR2 reads SNEGSKA (reference sequence). V shed 3 bases and J shed 1 base, with 10 bases lying between them. CDR3 in DNA: TGCAGTGCTAGCAGGGGCGGCGCCAAAAACATTCAGTACTTC. Its translation is CSASRGGAKNIQYF.

The J gene is TRBJ2-1, the V gene TRBV14; 10 nucleotides agree with TRBD2. The CDR3 runs to 16 residues. The ends lost 5 bases at V and 3 bases at J; junction bases unmatched: 7. Germline-derived CDR1 and CDR2 are SGHDN and FVKESK. Written as DNA, the CDR3 is TGTGCCAGCAGCGTCCCGGGACTAGCGAGCTACAATGAGCAGTTCTTC. Protein product: CASSVPGLASYNEQFF.

This sequence joins TRBV4-1 and TRBJ1-2; D may be TRBD1 (5 bases). CDR3 size: 16 residues. Looked up from germline, CDR1 is MGHRA and CDR2 is YSYEKL. V dropped 0 bases and J dropped 4 bases, with 15 bases sitting between them. The DNA of the CDR3 is TGCGCCAGCAGCCAAGAAGGCAGGGAAGAGGTCTATGGCTACACCTTC. Amino acid sequence: CASSQEGREEVYGYTF.

V and J are TRBV3-1 and TRBJ2-7, with unresolved D. V was shortened by 1 base and J by 2 bases, with 18 bases between the two germline ends. Per germline, CDR1 LGHDT and CDR2 YNNKEL (reference sequence). The CDR3 has 17 residues. The CDR3 DNA is TGTGCCAGCAGCCAAGTCAATGAAAGGGAAGTCACCTACGAGCAGTACTTC. Protein: CASSQVNEREVTYEQYF.

CDR3 sequence (DNA): TGCAGCGTTGAAGACAAGCCGGGACAAGCCTACGAGCAGTACTTC. As protein: CSVEDKPGQAYEQYF. This chain joins TRBV29-1 and TRBJ2-7; maybe TRBD1 (6 bases). CDR1 is SQVTM, CDR2 ANQGSEA, per germline. Deletions cut 0 bases from V and 2 bases from J, with 14 bases between. The CDR3 has 15 amino acids.

A few counts support this clonotype. V is TRBV6-2 or TRBV6-3 and J is TRBJ2-1, with D possibly being TRBD1 (7 bases). This CDR3 region has 11 residues. Per the germline V gene, CDR1 is MNHEY and CDR2 is SVGEGT. Deletions cut 7 bases from V and 9 bases from J, with 10 bases between. In DNA, the CDR3 is TGTGCCAGCACCCAGGGGGGTGAGCAGTTCTTC. It translates to CASTQGGEQFF.